The 28 T cell receptor beta chains in this list originate from one sample, sequenced in a study of blood T cell repertoires in COVID-19. Only in-frame clones appear in the TCRdb table, and some are missing; sequencing was by immunoSEQ multiplex PCR. The sample records approximately 270,000 clones, more than 85% being singletons. Source material: PBMCs or T cells enriched from blood (not recorded which). The receptors originated from a man aged 35 to 55 who had been exposed to COVID-19.

This clone has a single count. The V gene is TRBV4-3, the J gene TRBJ1-3; D not resolved. V lost 4 bases to trimming and J lost 0 bases, with 13 bases between them. Germline loops: CDR1 LGHNA, CDR2 YSLEER. CDR3 size: 16 residues. The CDR3: CASSPFLERSGNTIYF. In DNA form, the CDR3 reads TGCGCCAGCAGCCCTTTTTTGGAGCGCTCTGGAAACACCATATATTTT.

This sequence joins TRBV12-5 and TRBJ2-6, with D unresolved. V shed 2 bases and J shed 0 bases, with 2 bases lying between them. The CDR3 spans 14 residues. The germline V gene has CDR1 LGHNT and CDR2 FRNRAP. CDR3 sequence (DNA): TGTGCTAGTGGTTTGTACTCTGGGGCCAACGTCCTGACTTTC. Translating gives CASGLYSGANVLTF.

The genes are TRBV19 and TRBJ1-1; 7 nucleotides agree with TRBD1. The germline CDR1 and CDR2 sequences are LNHDA and SQIVND (reference sequence). J was trimmed by 5 bases and V by 7 bases; bases with no gene match: 10. This CDR3 comprises 14 residues. Here the CDR3 reads CASTLGQGDTEAFF. The CDR3 region has the DNA TGTGCCAGTACCCTGGGGCAGGGGGATACTGAAGCTTTCTTT.

This chain joins TRBV19 and TRBJ1-5, with D possibly TRBD1 on 5 matching bases. Germline V gene sequence: CDR1 LNHDA, CDR2 SQIVND (reference sequence). The CDR3 sequence is 14 residues long. The germline V and J ends were trimmed by 7 bases and 5 bases, with 15 bases remaining between them. Written as DNA, the CDR3 is TGTGCCAGTAACTTTGGGGCGCCTGATCAGCCCCAGCATTTT. The encoded protein is CASNFGAPDQPQHF.

This clone occurred a few times. The chain employs TRBV27 and TRBJ2-7; 9 bases map to TRBD2. Looked up from germline, CDR1 is MNHEY and CDR2 is SMNVEV (reference sequence). After removal of 3 bases from V and 2 bases from J, the junction contained 2 bases not matched to a gene. The CDR3 loop spans 14 amino acids. CDR3 nucleotide sequence: TGTGCCAGCAGTTTGACTAGCGGCCCCTACGAGCAGTACTTC. Amino acid sequence: CASSLTSGPYEQYF.

This clone was seen more than once but under ten times. The chain combines TRBV6-5 with TRBJ2-7; 7 bases agree with TRBD1. The ends lost 6 bases at V and 0 bases at J; junction bases unmatched: 8. This CDR3 spans 15 amino acids. Germline values: CDR1 MNHEY, CDR2 SVGAGI. The CDR3 nucleotides are TGTGCCAGCAGCCGAACAGGGGTTAGCTCCTACGAGCAGTACTTC. Translation: CASSRTGVSSYEQYF.

The CDR3 spells CASSLIDNQPQHF. DNA for the CDR3: TGTGCCAGCAGCTTGATAGACAATCAGCCCCAGCATTTT. V is TRBV5-6 and J is TRBJ1-5; no definite D call. CDR3 length: 13 residues. Germline CDR1 is SGHDT and CDR2 is YYEEEE. The V and J ends lost 1 base and 3 bases respectively, with 5 bases between them.

This sequence joins TRBV12-3 or TRBV12-4 and TRBJ1-2; TRBD1 agrees at 9 bases. Trimming took 6 bases from V and 8 from J; bases not matched to a gene: 4. CDR3 length equals 12 residues. The CDR3: CASSVTGGGYTF. In nucleotides, the CDR3 is TGTGCCAGCAGCGTGACAGGGGGAGGCTACACCTTC.

The chain employs TRBV4-1 and TRBJ2-3; 8 bases match TRBD2. The junction had 6 bases not matched to a gene; V was cut back by 4 bases and J by 0 bases. Germline V gene data show CDR1 as MGHRA and CDR2 as YSYEKL. The CDR3 contains 16 residues. The CDR3 coding sequence is TGCGCCAGCAGCCTGAGCGGGAGAGCTAGCACAGATACGCAGTATTTT. Its protein product is CASSLSGRASTDTQYF.

The chain recombines TRBV7-9 with TRBJ2-3; 11 bases align to TRBD2. V was clipped by 5 bases and J by 6 bases; unmatched bases: 13. The CDR3 totals 17 residues. CDR1 and CDR2 (germline): SEHNR, FQNEAQ (reference sequence). The CDR3 coding sequence is TGTGCCAGCAGCGCCCATCTTACTAGCGGGAGTGGGGATACGCAGTATTTT. It specifies CASSAHLTSGSGDTQYF.

The chain couples TRBV28 to TRBJ1-4, with TRBD1 matching over 8 bases. The V and J ends lost 4 bases and 7 bases, in that order; junction bases with no gene match: 2. In germline, CDR1 is MDHEN, CDR2 SYDVKM. The CDR3 spans 13 residues. Here the CDR3 DNA reads TGTGCCAGCAGTTCAGGGGGCTCTGAAAAACTGTTTTTT. This gives the protein CASSSGGSEKLFF. The full variable domain, rest sourced from reference TRBV28 and TRBJ1-4, is DVKVTQSSRYLVKRTGEKVFLECVQDMDHENMFWYRQDPGLGLRLIYFSYDVKMKEKGDIPEGYSVSREKKERFSLILESASTNQTSMYLCASSSGGSEKLFFGSGTQLSVL.

The chain combines TRBV5-4 with TRBJ2-3; 11 bases line up with TRBD1. Germline CDR1 SGHNT, CDR2 YYREEE (reference sequence). The CDR3 loop spans 14 amino acids. Trimming at V came to 4 bases and at J to 4 bases, leaving 2 bases not matched to a gene. This CDR3 reads CASSRDRGSDTQYF. The CDR3 DNA is TGTGCCAGCAGCCGGGACAGGGGGTCAGATACGCAGTATTTT.

The count of this clone is one. The chain carries TRBV6-5 and TRBJ1-4; D remains ambiguous. This CDR3 is built from 16 residues. Germline V lookup: CDR1 MNHEY, CDR2 SVGAGI. V was trimmed by 2 bases and J by 2 bases, leaving 12 bases between them. This CDR3 is CASSYGPLGTNEKLFF. In nucleotides, the CDR3 is TGTGCCAGCAGTTACGGCCCCCTCGGGACTAATGAAAAACTGTTTTTT.

V and J are TRBV19 and TRBJ2-7; D ambiguous. V was pared by 0 bases and J by 6 bases, with 6 bases between. The CDR3 loop spans 12 amino acids. The germline gives CDR1 LNHDA, CDR2 SQIVND (reference sequence). The CDR3: CASSIDPSEQYF. CDR3 sequence (DNA): TGTGCCAGTAGTATAGATCCCTCCGAGCAGTACTTC.

The V gene is TRBV28, the J gene TRBJ1-1; tentative D call: TRBD1 (6 bases). CDR3 length equals 12 residues. The V gene's germline CDR1 is MDHEN and CDR2 SYDVKM. The V end was cut by 6 bases, the J end by 7 bases, with 12 bases between. The CDR3 coding sequence is TGTGCCAGCAGAGCAGGGGCCCTTGAAGCTTTCTTT. Translation: CASRAGALEAFF.

This chain connects TRBV13 to TRBJ1-5; 7 bases fit TRBD1. Germline CDR1 is PRHDT and CDR2 is FYEKMQ (reference sequence). The CDR3 length is 17 residues. The V gene end was trimmed by 3 bases and the J gene end by 1 base; junction bases not matched to a gene: 9. The CDR3 nucleotides are TGTGCCAGCAGCTTTAGGGGGCAGGGTGGGAGCAATCAGCCCCAGCATTTT. Translated, it gives CASSFRGQGGSNQPQHF.

This CDR3 reads CASSEGPLAANYEQYF. The CDR3 nucleotides read TGTGCCAGCAGTGAAGGTCCCCTAGCGGCGAACTACGAGCAGTACTTC. V is TRBV2 and J is TRBJ2-7; 7 bases align to TRBD2. Germline assignment: CDR1 SNHLY and CDR2 FYNNEI. Unmatched junction bases numbered 9, after V lost 1 base and J lost 3 bases. The CDR3 has 16 residues.

The chain recombines TRBV5-1 with TRBJ2-7, with 10 bases identical to TRBD2. Germline loops: CDR1 SGHRS, CDR2 YFSETQ. J gave up 6 bases and V 6 bases, and 9 bases lay outside the gene matches. The CDR3 is 14 residues long. In nucleotides, the CDR3 is TGCGCCAGCACGGAGCTAGCGGGAGTAGGCGAGCAGTACTTC. Encoded protein: CASTELAGVGEQYF.

This clone has at least ten counts. Other DNA sequences in the sample encode the same CDR3. The rearrangement links TRBV28 to TRBJ1-5, with 9 bases fitting TRBD1. V lost 4 bases to trimming and J lost 4 bases; unmatched junction nucleotides: 5. Germline V gives CDR1 MDHEN, CDR2 SYDVKM. The CDR3 totals 15 residues. This CDR3 is CASSSPGTGNQPQHF. The CDR3 nucleotides read TGTGCCAGCAGTTCCCCCGGGACAGGGAATCAGCCCCAGCATTTT.

The chain has TRBV28 and TRBJ1-5; no clear D. Germline CDR1 reads MDHEN; CDR2 reads SYDVKM. The V gene lost 5 bases and the J gene lost 0 bases, with 14 bases spanning the gap. The CDR3 contains 16 residues. The CDR3, as DNA: TGTGCCAGCAGTCCCATGACACGGCTTAGCAATCAGCCCCAGCATTTT. It specifies CASSPMTRLSNQPQHF.

This clone appeared many times. The chain has TRBV4-1 and TRBJ2-1, with D possibly TRBD1 on 6 matching bases. Between the trimmed V and J ends, which lost 1 base and 12 bases, there was a span of 31 bases. This CDR3 comprises 19 residues. Germline CDR1 reads MGHRA; CDR2 reads YSYEKL. The CDR3 protein is CASSQGRSATGRTQAGQFF. CDR3 nucleotide sequence: TGCGCCAGCAGCCAAGGACGGTCCGCGACAGGCCGGACCCAGGCGGGGCAGTTCTTC.

This chain links TRBV7-8 with TRBJ2-7; 9 bases agree with TRBD1. The trim removed 4 bases at V and 6 bases at J, leaving 1 base unmatched. Germline V gives CDR1 SGHVS, CDR2 FQNEAQ. This CDR3 has 12 residues. The CDR3 DNA sequence: TGTGCCAGCAGCTACAGGGGGCGCGAGCAGTACTTC. It translates to CASSYRGREQYF.

In this sample, this clone turned up once. V gene TRBV11-2 combines with J gene TRBJ2-7; 8 bases are shared with TRBD1. With V trimmed by 5 bases and J by 2 bases, 5 bases remained unmatched. In germline, CDR1 is SGHAT, CDR2 FQNNGV. The CDR3 length is 14 residues. CDR3 region: CASSTRQGTYEQYF. DNA for the CDR3: TGTGCCAGCAGCACCAGACAGGGGACCTACGAGCAGTACTTC.

This clone occurred once. V gene TRBV5-4 combines with J gene TRBJ2-1; 12 positions match TRBD2. J gave up 7 bases and V 4 bases, and 18 bases lay outside the gene matches. CDR3 length: 19 residues. Germline V gives CDR1 SGHNT, CDR2 YYREEE (reference sequence). As DNA, the CDR3 is TGTGCCAGCAGCCCCGGTATAGCTAGCGGGAGGGCCCTCGGGAATGAGCAGTTCTTC. It codes for CASSPGIASGRALGNEQFF. The whole variable domain, remainder taken from reference TRBV5-4 and TRBJ2-1, is ETGVTQSPTHLIKTRGQQVTLRCSSQSGHNTVSWYQQALGQGPQFIFQYYREEENGRGNFPPRFSGLQFPNYSSELNVNALELDDSALYLCASSPGIASGRALGNEQFFGPGTRLTVL.

The chain recombines TRBV29-1 with TRBJ2-1; 9 bases agree with TRBD1. Germline CDR1 SQVTM, CDR2 ANQGSEA. V trimming: 6 bases; J trimming: 5 bases; junction bases outside the gene matches: 11. The CDR3 length is 15 residues. This chain's CDR3 is CSVLTGTGPNNEQFF. Here the CDR3 DNA reads TGCAGCGTACTAACCGGGACAGGGCCCAACAATGAGCAGTTCTTC.

The chain carries TRBV4-1 and TRBJ2-7; TRBD2 matches at 13 bases. V was pared by 2 bases and J by 5 bases, with 0 bases of the junction left unmatched. The CDR3 length is 14 residues. Germline assignment: CDR1 MGHRA and CDR2 YSYEKL. CDR3 bases: TGCGCCAGCAGCCAAACTAGCGGGAGGGACGAGCAGTACTTC. Amino acids: CASSQTSGRDEQYF.

J is TRBJ2-2 and V is TRBV3-1 (or the pseudogene TRBV3-2), with a possible D match to TRBD2 (5 bases). The CDR3 covers 16 residues. From germline, CDR1 is LGHDT and CDR2 YNNKEL (reference sequence). Trimming left V 1 base short and J 3 bases short, with 12 bases between. Here the CDR3 DNA reads TGTGCCAGCAGCCAAGTCGTCCCCGGGGACACCGGGGAGCTGTTTTTT. It translates to CASSQVVPGDTGELFF.

This clone appeared a few times. The J gene is TRBJ1-1, the V gene TRBV7-9; D ambiguous. CDR3 length equals 14 residues. The germline gives CDR1 SEHNR, CDR2 FQNEAQ (reference sequence). V was pared by 6 bases and J by 6 bases, with 17 bases between. CDR3 coding DNA: TGTGCCAGCAGTCTTCGAGGATCCCCCGCTGAAGCTTTCTTT. Its protein product is CASSLRGSPAEAFF.